A single sample gave rise to the 2 T cell receptor beta chains below, sequenced in a study of T cells in Graves' hyperthyroidism and ophthalmopathy. Amplification of TCR beta CDR3 regions was performed using RNA transcripts as template. During a first-round RT-PCR of the TCR CDR3, the HTBI primer set was used. TCRdb reprocessed the multiplex PCR reads with MiXCR, giving one entry per CDR3 protein. The data hold about half a million distinct CDR3 sequences, with about 20% observed a single time. Sample: blood. These receptors were obtained from a woman aged 70 to 79 with Graves' ophthalmopathy.

The rearrangement uses TRBV12-3 or TRBV12-4 and TRBJ2-3; D perhaps matches TRBD2 (5 bases). The CDR3 has 11 residues. The V end was cut by 5 bases, the J end by 10 bases, with 10 bases between. CDR3 sequence reads: CASSPSRAQYF. The CDR3 DNA follows: TGTGCCAGCAGTCCCTCGCGGGCGCAGTATTTT.

The sample holds a few counts of this clonotype. The chain couples TRBV5-1 to TRBJ2-1, with a weak D call TRBD1 (7 bases). The CDR3 has 15 residues. Trimming removed 5 bases at V and 4 bases at J, with 16 bases between. The germline V gene has CDR1 SGHRS and CDR2 YFSETQ. In DNA form, the CDR3 reads TGCGCCAGCAGTCCGGAGGGGGCCAGGTACAATGAGCAGTTCTTC. This gives the protein CASSPEGARYNEQFF.